This TCR beta chain was captured by sequencing in a study of type 1 regulatory T cells. Trimming removed 6 bases from V and 13 bases from J; junction bases left unmatched: 9. Germline V gene lookup returns CDR1 DFQATT and CDR2 SNEGSKA (reference sequence). CDR3 length: 12 residues. TCRdb used MiXCR to reprocess the reads, holding one entry per CDR3 protein. The sample consists of about 62,000 distinct CDR3 sequences, 62% of them appearing once. On this clonotype itself: Antigen: not known.

Findings of the study overall: Compared with non-Tr1 cells, Tr1 cells showed a narrower TCR repertoire.

This TCR was sampled from a human donor in good health. The chain joins TRBV20-1 to TRBJ2-2; TRBD1 matches 9 bases. Material: cultured non-Tr1 T cells, either the whole culture or a sorted T cell fraction (not recorded which). DNA of the CDR3: TGCAGTGCGGAGCCGGGACAGGGTGGGCTGTTTTTT. This sequence encodes CSAEPGQGGLFF.